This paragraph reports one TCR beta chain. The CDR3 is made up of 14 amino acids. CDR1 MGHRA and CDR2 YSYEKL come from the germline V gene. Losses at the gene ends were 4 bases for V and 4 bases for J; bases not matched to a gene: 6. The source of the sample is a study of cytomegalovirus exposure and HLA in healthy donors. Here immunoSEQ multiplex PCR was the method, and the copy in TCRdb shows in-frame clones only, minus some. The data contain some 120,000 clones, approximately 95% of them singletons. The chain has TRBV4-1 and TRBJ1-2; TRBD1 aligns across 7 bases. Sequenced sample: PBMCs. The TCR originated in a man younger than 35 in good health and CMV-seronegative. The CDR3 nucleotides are TGCGCCAGCAGCCCTACACAGGGGCCCTATGGCTACACCTTC. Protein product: CASSPTQGPYGYTF.